What follows is one T cell receptor (beta chain) and its context. This receptor's antigen is unknown. The input lacks base qualities; no much larger clone sits a single base away. The data originate from a study of blood T cell repertoires in COVID-19 (dated by TCRdb to the early 2020s). Looking at the study overall: Samples covering the acute and convalescent phases of COVID-19 were provided by collaborators in the United States, Italy and Spain. The material from the prospective study consisted of cDNA or gDNA derived from T cells, B-cell-depleted T cells, or PBMCs. Deeply sampled blood TCRbeta repertoires from subjects exposed to, actively infected with, or recovered from COVID-19 were included in the dataset. The repertoires were made available in a free public database intended to serve as a resource for research on the immune response to SARS-CoV-2. Samples came from the ongoing ImmuneRACE study (first 160 participants) plus 1,254 subjects from 6 global collaborators. Sample metadata almost always included a de-identified subject ID, COVID-19 status, age in years and sex. Where HLA class I and class II types were available, the types were taken from metadata supplied by the sample provider, not from assay-based typing. The study at large found these results: How much clinical and demographic metadata was included differed by source and by participant, and the metadata was provided uncurated.

The immunoSEQ Assay, a bias-controlled multiplex PCR, was used to amplify TCRbeta CDR3 regions from genomic DNA. The paper's data handling went like this. Nucleated cell counts per sample were estimated from amplification of reference gene primers within the assay. To quantify the absolute abundance of each unique TCRbeta CDR3 rearrangement, sequence reads were collapsed and filtered. For each sample, productive Simpson clonality was calculated as the square root of Simpson's diversity index across productive rearrangements. The table was pulled from immuneACCESS by TCRdb, which kept in-frame rearrangements only. Such tables lose some clones; where checked, under half of the loss comes from unresolved V genes, and the rest has no known cause. V and J calls plus clone size are reproduced from that table; the DNA served to infer D and trimming. This sample lists roughly 200,000 clones; around 83% were detected once. The top ten constitute more than 6.5% of the sample.

The collaborating institutions used their own protocols to collect whole blood in K2EDTA tubes. For TCRbeta analysis, collaborator samples were shipped as frozen whole blood, as isolated PBMCs, or as DNA extracted from either sample type. The junction carries 16 bases between V and J, which are trimmed by 10 bases and 0 bases respectively. In the germline V gene, CDR1 corresponds to MGHRA and CDR2 to YSYEKL. From cysteine to phenylalanine, the CDR3 is 14 amino acids long. Only the CDR3 DNA stays, 42 bases, in frame from base 1. This sequence was found in a man aged 40-55 years with active or convalescent COVID-19. The rearranged segments are TRBV4-1 and TRBJ2-7; TRBD1 is possibly the D segment (5 matching bases). Input material: peripheral blood. The base sequence is TGCGCCACCCGTCGGACACTTGGCTCCTACGAGCAGTACTTC. Translated, this is CATRRTLGSYEQYF.